The next 7 T cell receptor beta chains were all read from a single sample in a study of cytomegalovirus exposure and HLA in healthy donors. 13 Jbeta primers and 60 Vbeta primers were used for the PCR. Data came from immunoSEQ multiplex PCR; TCRdb stores just in-frame clones and leaves some out. The sample carries some 130,000 clones, 80% recorded once. The sample was PBMCs. Receptors were obtained from a young man in good health.

This chain joins TRBV5-1 and TRBJ1-5; TRBD1 matches 8 bases. CDR1 SGHRS and CDR2 YFSETQ come from the germline V gene. J gave up 8 bases and V 0 bases, and 4 bases lay outside the gene matches. The CDR3 sequence is 14 residues long. The CDR3 here is CASSLGQGKEPQHF. CDR3 coding DNA: TGCGCCAGCAGCTTGGGACAGGGGAAGGAGCCCCAGCATTTT. Based on the CDR3 plus reference TRBV5-1 and TRBJ1-5, the full variable domain is KAGVTQTPRYLIKTRGQQVTLSCSPISGHRSVSWYQQTPGQGLQFLFEYFSETQRNKGNFPGRFSGRQFSNSRSEMNVSTLELGDSALYLCASSLGQGKEPQHFGDGTRLSIL.

This CDR3 is CASSFANAALHF. The CDR3 bases are TGTGCCAGCAGTTTCGCAAACGCGGCCCTCCACTTT. V and J are TRBV27 and TRBJ1-6; D is undetermined. Germline values: CDR1 MNHEY, CDR2 SMNVEV (reference sequence). The CDR3 extends over 12 amino acids. V gave up 3 bases and J gave up 14 bases, with 11 bases separating them.

The genes are TRBV19 and TRBJ2-7, with unresolved D. CDR1 is LNHDA, CDR2 SQIVND, per germline (reference sequence). Trimming cost V 4 bases and J 3 bases, with 10 bases left between them. The CDR3 consists of 13 residues. CDR3 in amino acids: CASSTMGLYEQYF. The DNA of the CDR3 is TGTGCCAGTAGTACCATGGGCCTCTACGAGCAGTACTTC.

The V gene is TRBV7-2, the J gene TRBJ2-5, with a weak D call TRBD1 (5 bases). Germline V CDR1 and CDR2: SGHTA, FQGNSA. V lost 1 base and J 2 bases, leaving 11 bases between the germline ends. This CDR3 is built from 15 residues. CDR3 sequence: CASSLVWGSQETQYF. CDR3 DNA sequence: TGTGCCAGCAGCTTAGTTTGGGGCAGTCAAGAGACCCAGTACTTC. The variable domain in full, with the rest retrieved from reference TRBV7-2 and TRBJ2-5, is GAGVSQSPSNKVTEKGKDVELRCDPISGHTALYWYRQSLGQGLEFLIYFQGNSAPDKSGLPSDRFSAERTGGSVSTLTIQRTQQEDSAVYLCASSLVWGSQETQYFGPGTRLLVL.

Concerning this clone: The same CDR3 arises from other DNA sequences in this sample as well. The J gene is TRBJ2-2, the V gene TRBV7-2, with 13 bases fitting TRBD2. The CDR3 length is 17 residues. V was pared by 5 bases and J by 4 bases, with 7 bases of the junction left unmatched. Germline CDR1 and CDR2: SGHTA and FQGNSA. This CDR3 is CASSGGLAGYSTGELFF. In DNA, the CDR3 is TGTGCCAGCAGCGGGGGACTAGCGGGATACAGCACCGGGGAGCTGTTTTTT.

J is TRBJ2-1 and V is TRBV9; D ambiguous. This CDR3 is 14 amino acids long. Trimming stripped 6 bases from V and 1 base from J, with 11 bases between. Germline V gives CDR1 SGDLS, CDR2 YYNGEE. CDR3 sequence (DNA): TGTGCCAGCACACCTAAGACATCCTACAATGAGCAGTTCTTC. As protein: CASTPKTSYNEQFF. The complete variable domain, with remaining parts taken from reference TRBV9 and TRBJ2-1, reads DSGVTQTPKHLITATGQRVTLRCSPRSGDLSVYWYQQSLDQGLQFLIQYYNGEERAKGNILERFSAQQFPDLHSELNLSSLELGDSALYFCASTPKTSYNEQFFGPGTRLTVL.

J is TRBJ2-3 and V is TRBV28; D unresolved. The CDR3 runs to 14 residues. The germline V gene has CDR1 MDHEN and CDR2 SYDVKM. V lost 6 bases and J lost 6, with 16 bases in between. In nucleotides, the CDR3 is TGTGCCAGCAGCCGCCGGGTGTCACACGATACGCAGTATTTT. It is translated as CASSRRVSHDTQYF.